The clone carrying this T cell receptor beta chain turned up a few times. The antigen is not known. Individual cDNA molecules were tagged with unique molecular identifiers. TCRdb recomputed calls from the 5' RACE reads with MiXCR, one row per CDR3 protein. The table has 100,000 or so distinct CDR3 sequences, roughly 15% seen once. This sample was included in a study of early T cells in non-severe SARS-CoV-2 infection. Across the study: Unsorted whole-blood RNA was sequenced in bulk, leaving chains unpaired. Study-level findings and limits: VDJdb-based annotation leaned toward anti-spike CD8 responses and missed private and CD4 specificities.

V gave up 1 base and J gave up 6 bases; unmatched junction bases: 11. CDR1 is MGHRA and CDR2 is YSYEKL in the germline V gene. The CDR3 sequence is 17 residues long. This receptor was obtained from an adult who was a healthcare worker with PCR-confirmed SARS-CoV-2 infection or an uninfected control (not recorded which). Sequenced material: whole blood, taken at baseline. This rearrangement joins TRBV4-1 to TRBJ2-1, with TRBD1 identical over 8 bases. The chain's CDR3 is CASSQVGMLDRVNEQFF. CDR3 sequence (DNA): TGCGCCAGCAGCCAAGTTGGGATGTTGGACAGGGTCAATGAGCAGTTCTTC.